The source of this T cell receptor beta chain is a study of metastatic and nonmetastatic thyroid tumors. The authors' processing: Between-group CDR3 differences, defined by clinicopathological status, yielded a distant-metastasis classifier for papillary thyroid cancer. TCRdb re-called the PCR reads through MiXCR. TCRdb's processing, not the authors' own work, is the source of the V and J calls. The repertoire holds 20,000 to 25,000 clones, with 12% as singletons. No patient received treatment before thyroid surgery. The CDR3 is made up of 13 amino acids. Germline CDR1 MNHNY, CDR2 SVGAGI (reference sequence). The V gene lost 3 bases and the J gene lost 6 bases, with 9 bases spanning the gap. Study-wide results and limits: Compared with benign nodules, malignant thyroid tumors were reported to have significantly higher TCR beta diversity in both blood and tumor.

By frequency in the sample, this clone is medium-sized. What it binds is unknown. The V call is TRBV6-6, the J call TRBJ1-5; the D is unclear. Sequenced: blood. This clonotype originated in a male donor with papillary thyroid cancer or a benign thyroid nodule (not recorded which). Some clones in this sample may be carry-over from other donors' samples. The CDR3 is CASSYSEGQPQHF. CDR3 in DNA: TGTGCCAGCAGTTATTCGGAGGGTCAGCCCCAGCATTTT.